Listed here is a single TCR beta chain. This sample was included in a study of T cells in Graves' hyperthyroidism and ophthalmopathy. TCR beta CDR3 regions were amplified from RNA transcripts. HTBI primers were the set used in a first-round RT-PCR of the TCR CDR3. TCRdb ran MiXCR on the multiplex PCR reads and lists one entry per CDR3 protein. The sample consists of a few hundred thousand distinct CDR3 sequences, roughly 13% of them appearing once. CDR3 length equals 16 residues. Germline-derived CDR1 and CDR2 are SGHVS and FNYEAQ. V trimming: 1 base; J trimming: 3 bases; junction bases outside the gene matches: 3.

The TCR originated in a woman between 40 and 50 years old with Graves' ophthalmopathy. The rearrangement uses TRBV7-6 and TRBJ1-6; 7 bases map to TRBD1. The sequencing input was blood. CDR3 amino acids: CASSLVPGGYNSPLHF. The CDR3 DNA is TGTGCCAGCAGCTTAGTCCCAGGGGGCTATAATTCACCCCTCCACTTT.